This T cell receptor beta chain was profiled in a study of CD8+ T cells in alopecia areata. The germline V gene encodes CDR1 SNHLY and CDR2 FYNNEI. Trimming took off 1 base at V and 13 bases at J, with 11 bases between the two ends. The CDR3 is 12 amino acids. Extraction of RNA preceded its reverse transcription into cDNA, which served as the sequencing template. Only in-frame clones appear in the TCRdb table, and some are missing; sequencing was by immunoSEQ multiplex PCR. The sample shows 100,000 to 150,000 clones, almost 50% of them seen only once. The sample consisted of CD8+ T cells sorted from blood, taken at week 0. The receptor was isolated from a human donor with alopecia areata. The J gene is TRBJ2-1, the V gene TRBV2; D gene ambiguous. The DNA of the CDR3 is TGTGCCAGCAGTGAAGATGCATTGGCTCAGTTCTTC. Residues: CASSEDALAQFF.